This TCR beta chain was found in a study of patients and donors after allogeneic stem cell transplantation. TCRdb recomputed calls from the RT-PCR reads with MiXCR, one row per CDR3 protein. The sample consists of about a million distinct CDR3 sequences, more than 15% of them appearing once. CDR1 and CDR2 (germline): SGHTA, FQGNSA. The CDR3 spans 13 residues. After removal of 5 bases from V and 11 bases from J, the junction contained 10 bases not matched to a gene. The chain is built from TRBV7-2 and TRBJ2-7; 9 nucleotides agree with TRBD1. The sequencing input was blood, either unsorted or a sorted T cell fraction (not recorded which). The TCR originated in a human donor who was either an allogeneic HSCT recipient or a stem cell or donor lymphocyte infusion donor (not recorded which). It is not recorded whose cells these are; they may come from a transplant donor. CDR3 sequence reads: CASSRTGALLKYF. In nucleotides, the CDR3 is TGTGCCAGCAGCAGGACAGGGGCCCTCCTGAAGTACTTC.